The 9 T cell receptor beta chains in this list originate from one sample, sequenced in a study of cytomegalovirus exposure and HLA in healthy donors. PCR was performed using 60 Vbeta and 13 Jbeta primers. Only in-frame clones appear in the TCRdb table, and some are missing; sequencing was by immunoSEQ multiplex PCR. The sample includes some 130,000 clones, about 76% of them seen just once. Input material: PBMCs. The receptors stem from a woman aged 40 to 50 in good health and CMV-seronegative.

The chain links TRBV28 to TRBJ2-3, with 9 bases aligning to TRBD2. The V and J ends lost 6 bases and 2 bases, in that order; junction bases with no gene match: 9. The CDR3 runs to 16 residues. Germline CDR1 reads MDHEN; CDR2 reads SYDVKM. CDR3 nucleotides: TGTGCCAGCAGCCCCGCTAGCGGGGCCAACACAGATACGCAGTATTTT. The encoded protein is CASSPASGANTDTQYF.

This clone has only a few counts. This sequence joins TRBV27 and TRBJ2-1, with 11 bases identical to TRBD2. The CDR3 loop spans 15 amino acids. V lost 4 bases and J lost 4; bases outside the gene matches: 3. CDR1 is MNHEY, CDR2 SMNVEV, per germline (reference sequence). CDR3 protein: CASSSPSGGYNEQFF. Written as DNA, the CDR3 is TGTGCCAGCAGTTCACCTAGCGGGGGGTACAATGAGCAGTTCTTC.

V usage is TRBV5-4 and J usage is TRBJ1-2, with 9 bases that match TRBD1. This CDR3 comprises 13 residues. The germline CDR1 and CDR2 sequences are SGHNT and YYREEE (reference sequence). V shed 5 bases, J shed 8 bases, and the junction held 7 bases outside the gene matches. CDR3 amino acids: CASRDGTGNGYTF. The CDR3 DNA reads as TGTGCCAGCAGGGACGGGACAGGGAACGGCTACACCTTC.

V usage is TRBV7-9 and J usage is TRBJ1-1, with no clear D. Trimming removed 4 bases from V and 2 bases from J, with 5 bases in between. The germline CDR1 and CDR2 sequences are SEHNR and FQNEAQ (reference sequence). This CDR3 contains 12 residues. In DNA, the CDR3 is TGTGCCAGCAGCTCCTCCAACACTGAAGCTTTCTTT. It yields the protein CASSSSNTEAFF.

This sequence joins TRBV2 and TRBJ1-2, with D hard to call. This CDR3 is built from 17 residues. Trimming pared 3 bases from V and 8 bases from J, leaving 25 bases between. Germline-derived CDR1 and CDR2 are SNHLY and FYNNEI. CDR3 nucleotide sequence: TGTGCCAGCAGTGATTTGGCAGGCCAAATCCTAAGGTGGGGCTACACCTTC. It encodes CASSDLAGQILRWGYTF.

The chain carries TRBV27 and TRBJ1-2; 9 nucleotides line up with TRBD1. This CDR3 is built from 14 residues. V lost 4 bases and J lost 3; bases outside the gene matches: 3. Per the germline V gene, CDR1 is MNHEY and CDR2 is SMNVEV (reference sequence). The CDR3 here is CASSSQGAYYGYTF. The CDR3 DNA follows: TGTGCCAGCAGTTCACAGGGGGCTTACTATGGCTACACCTTC.

The V and J genes are TRBV18 and TRBJ2-5; TRBD2 agrees at 7 bases. The ends lost 3 bases at V and 5 bases at J; junction bases unmatched: 6. The CDR3 is 14 residues long. Germline loops: CDR1 KGHSH, CDR2 LQKENI. CDR3 DNA sequence: TGTGCCAGCTCACCTCTAGGACTAGAGGAGACCCAGTACTTC. It translates to CASSPLGLEETQYF.

This clone was counted only a few times. This chain joins TRBV5-6 and TRBJ2-1; 8 bases agree with TRBD2. V trimming: 3 bases; J trimming: 6 bases; junction bases outside the gene matches: 5. In germline, CDR1 is SGHDT, CDR2 YYEEEE. CDR3 length equals 14 residues. The CDR3: CASSSGTRFNEQFF. In DNA form, the CDR3 reads TGTGCCAGCAGCTCCGGGACTAGATTCAATGAGCAGTTCTTC.

This clone was detected a few times. The chain has TRBV4-2 and TRBJ2-1; the D gene is possibly TRBD2 (5 bases). The V end lost 4 bases, the J end lost 5 bases, and 18 bases lay between the germline ends. The CDR3 sequence is 16 residues long. From germline, CDR1 is LGHNA and CDR2 YNFKEQ. CDR3 in amino acids: CASSLEARRPNNEQFF. CDR3 DNA: TGTGCCAGCAGCCTGGAGGCTAGACGGCCTAACAATGAGCAGTTCTTC.